One TCR beta chain is described in this entry. This specimen belongs to a study of blood T cell repertoires in COVID-19. Study-wide context: Researchers got acute and convalescent COVID-19 samples from the United States, Italy and Spain. T cells, B-cell-depleted T cells, or PBMCs supplied cDNA or gDNA.

V lost 6 bases and J lost 3; bases outside the gene matches: 5. The CDR3 loop spans 15 amino acids. Germline CDR1 KGHSH, CDR2 LQKENI. In the original analysis: The authors estimated nucleated cell counts from reference gene primer amplification. Measured with immunoSEQ multiplex PCR; TCRdb has only the in-frame clones, and not every one. That table supplies the V and J calls and clone size; D and trimming were determined from the DNA. Among over 110,000 clones listed, roughly 90% were seen once. Material for sequencing was peripheral blood. This clonotype was sampled from a man aged 65 to 85 with acute or convalescent COVID-19. The chain couples TRBV18 to TRBJ1-5, with 10 bases aligning to TRBD1. This CDR3 reads CASSEGQGNNQPQHF. CDR3 DNA sequence: TGTGCCAGCTCCGAGGGACAGGGGAACAATCAGCCCCAGCATTTT.